A selection of T cell receptor beta chains follows, all from one sample in a study of blood T cell repertoires in COVID-19. TCRdb's copy holds only in-frame clones and misses some; the assay was immunoSEQ multiplex PCR. Among about 16,000 clones listed, 89% were seen once. Sequenced material: peripheral blood. All receptors derive from an elderly man with acute or convalescent COVID-19. CDR3s include the opening cysteine and the closing phenylalanine or tryptophan. Each record gives: clone size, V gene, J gene, D gene, CDR3 DNA, CDR3 protein. D genes are given only for firm matches. Expanded clones get a size class; other rows say once, few or many, or leave the size out.

abundance: NA; v_gene: TRBV5-3; j_gene: TRBJ2-6; d_gene: TRBD1; CDR3nt: TGTGCCAGAAGACACCGGGACAGGGTAGAGTCCAACGTCCTGACTTTC; CDR3aa: CARRHRDRVESNVLTF
abundance: NA; v_gene: TRBV9; j_gene: TRBJ2-7; d_gene: TRBD1; CDR3nt: TGTGCCAGCAGCGAGGGACAGGGACCCTCCTACGAGCAGTACTTC; CDR3aa: CASSEGQGPSYEQYF
abundance: NA; v_gene: TRBV6-2/TRBV6-3; j_gene: TRBJ1-2; d_gene: TRBD1; CDR3nt: TGTGCCAGCAGTTACTCGTTAACCCGACAGGGGAACTATGGCTACACCTTC; CDR3aa: CASSYSLTRQGNYGYTF
abundance: NA; v_gene: TRBV19; j_gene: TRBJ1-1; d_gene: NA; CDR3nt: TGTGCCAGTACGAACACAGGAAGGGGGAAGAACACTGAAGCTTTCTTT; CDR3aa: CASTNTGRGKNTEAFF
abundance: NA; v_gene: TRBV11-2; j_gene: TRBJ2-3; d_gene: TRBD2; CDR3nt: TGTGCCAGCAGCAGGCGGGGGAACCTAATCCAAACTAGCACAGATACGCAGTATTTT; CDR3aa: CASSRRGNLIQTSTDTQYF
abundance: NA; v_gene: TRBV9; j_gene: TRBJ2-3; d_gene: TRBD2; CDR3nt: TGTGCCAGCAGCTTTAGGACTAGCGGTACAGATACGCAGTATTTT; CDR3aa: CASSFRTSGTDTQYF
abundance: few; v_gene: TRBV21-1; j_gene: TRBJ1-5; d_gene: NA; CDR3nt: TGTGCCAGCAGCAAAGGGAAATTTCCCCGACTAAGCAATCAGCCCCAGCATTTT; CDR3aa: CASSKGKFPRLSNQPQHF
abundance: NA; v_gene: TRBV2; j_gene: TRBJ2-3; d_gene: TRBD1; CDR3nt: TGTGCCAGCAGCGCCGGGACAGCGAGCACAGATACGCAGTATTTT; CDR3aa: CASSAGTASTDTQYF
abundance: NA; v_gene: TRBV3-1/TRBV3-2; j_gene: TRBJ1-1; d_gene: NA; CDR3nt: TGTGCCAGCAGACAAGTTCAGGGCACTGAAGCTTTCTTT; CDR3aa: CASRQVQGTEAFF
abundance: NA; v_gene: TRBV5-8; j_gene: TRBJ2-5; d_gene: TRBD1; CDR3nt: TGTGCCAGCAGCCCCGGCCGACAGGGACAAGAGACCCAGTACTTC; CDR3aa: CASSPGRQGQETQYF
abundance: NA; v_gene: TRBV6-5; j_gene: TRBJ1-2; d_gene: NA; CDR3nt: TGTGCCAGCAGTTACGGGACTTTGGGGGGCTACACCTTC; CDR3aa: CASSYGTLGGYTF
abundance: NA; v_gene: TRBV2; j_gene: TRBJ1-5; d_gene: NA; CDR3nt: TGTGCCAGCAGTGAGGCCCAAGCGAGGCAGCCCCAGCATTTT; CDR3aa: CASSEAQARQPQHF
abundance: NA; v_gene: TRBV2; j_gene: TRBJ2-5; d_gene: NA; CDR3nt: TGTGCCAGCAGTGAAGCGCCTCTACAAGAGACCCAGTACTTC; CDR3aa: CASSEAPLQETQYF
abundance: NA; v_gene: TRBV30; j_gene: TRBJ1-2; d_gene: NA; CDR3nt: TGTGCCTGGAGTGGTATAGAGTCTGGCTACACCTTC; CDR3aa: CAWSGIESGYTF
abundance: NA; v_gene: TRBV19; j_gene: TRBJ1-2; d_gene: TRBD1; CDR3nt: TGTGCCAGTAGTCCGACAGGGGGCAACGGCTACACCTTC; CDR3aa: CASSPTGGNGYTF
abundance: NA; v_gene: TRBV5-4; j_gene: TRBJ1-1; d_gene: TRBD1; CDR3nt: TGTGCCAGCAGCTTGCCAGGGACAGGACTCACTGAAGCTTTCTTT; CDR3aa: CASSLPGTGLTEAFF
abundance: NA; v_gene: TRBV10-3; j_gene: TRBJ1-2; d_gene: TRBD1; CDR3nt: TGTGCCACCAACCCGGTCACAGGGGGCAAAGGATATGGCTACACCTTC; CDR3aa: CATNPVTGGKGYGYTF
abundance: NA; v_gene: TRBV5-4; j_gene: TRBJ1-1; d_gene: TRBD1; CDR3nt: TGTGCCAGCAGCCCCCAACAGGGGGCCCTCACTGAAGCTTTCTTT; CDR3aa: CASSPQQGALTEAFF
abundance: NA; v_gene: TRBV5-1; j_gene: TRBJ2-3; d_gene: NA; CDR3nt: TGCGCCAGCAGCTTGATGGTAGCGGCAGATACGCAGTATTTT; CDR3aa: CASSLMVAADTQYF
abundance: NA; v_gene: TRBV5-4; j_gene: TRBJ2-7; d_gene: NA; CDR3nt: TGTGCCAGCAGCTTGAAAAGCAGAGCGGACTACGAGCAGTACTTC; CDR3aa: CASSLKSRADYEQYF
abundance: NA; v_gene: TRBV7-9; j_gene: TRBJ2-1; d_gene: TRBD2; CDR3nt: TGTGCCAGCAGCTTGGGCGGGGGCTCCTACAATGAGCAGTTCTTC; CDR3aa: CASSLGGGSYNEQFF
abundance: NA; v_gene: TRBV18; j_gene: TRBJ1-1; d_gene: NA; CDR3nt: TGTGCCAGCTCACCAGACCGTCCTGGGCTCACTGAAGCTTTCTTT; CDR3aa: CASSPDRPGLTEAFF
abundance: NA; v_gene: TRBV25-1; j_gene: TRBJ2-3; d_gene: NA; CDR3nt: TGTGCCAGCAGTGCAGATTCGGGGGCAGATACGCAGTATTTT; CDR3aa: CASSADSGADTQYF
abundance: NA; v_gene: TRBV25-1; j_gene: TRBJ2-3; d_gene: TRBD2; CDR3nt: TGTGCCAGCAGTGAATTGGCTAGCGGGCCCCCCACAGATACGCAGTATTTT; CDR3aa: CASSELASGPPTDTQYF
abundance: NA; v_gene: TRBV30; j_gene: TRBJ1-1; d_gene: NA; CDR3nt: TGTGCCTGGAGTCGTGGCCAGAACACTGAAGCTTTCTTT; CDR3aa: CAWSRGQNTEAFF
abundance: NA; v_gene: TRBV27; j_gene: TRBJ2-1; d_gene: NA; CDR3nt: TGTGCCAGCACCTCATCGGGGAATGAGCAGTTCTTC; CDR3aa: CASTSSGNEQFF
abundance: NA; v_gene: TRBV2; j_gene: TRBJ1-2; d_gene: NA; CDR3nt: TGTGCCAGCAGTCCCCAGCGGGAGACCTATGGCTACACCTTC; CDR3aa: CASSPQRETYGYTF
abundance: NA; v_gene: TRBV11-1; j_gene: TRBJ2-5; d_gene: TRBD2; CDR3nt: TGTGCCAGCAGCCGGACTAGCGTTAAGGGAGAGACCCAGTACTTC; CDR3aa: CASSRTSVKGETQYF
abundance: NA; v_gene: TRBV25-1; j_gene: TRBJ1-1; d_gene: NA; CDR3nt: TGTGCCAGCAGCCAGCAGGGAGGGCACACTGAAGCTTTCTTT; CDR3aa: CASSQQGGHTEAFF
abundance: NA; v_gene: TRBV6-1; j_gene: TRBJ1-2; d_gene: NA; CDR3nt: TGTGCCAGCAGTGAAGATAAGGGGATCGCTAACTATGGCTACACCTTC; CDR3aa: CASSEDKGIANYGYTF
abundance: NA; v_gene: TRBV20-1; j_gene: TRBJ2-7; d_gene: TRBD1; CDR3nt: TGCAGTGCTAGTCTTGGACAGGTATACGAGCAGTACTTC; CDR3aa: CSASLGQVYEQYF
abundance: NA; v_gene: TRBV15; j_gene: TRBJ1-6; d_gene: NA; CDR3nt: TGTGCCACCAGCAGAGATCACTGGAGCTCCTATAATTCACCCCTCCACTTT; CDR3aa: CATSRDHWSSYNSPLHF
abundance: NA; v_gene: TRBV19; j_gene: TRBJ1-5; d_gene: NA; CDR3nt: TGTGCCAGTAGTACCCGACAGGCCAATCAGCCCCAGCATTTT; CDR3aa: CASSTRQANQPQHF
abundance: NA; v_gene: TRBV9; j_gene: TRBJ2-7; d_gene: NA; CDR3nt: TGTGCCAGCAGCCCTAGGGGCGGATACTACGAGCAGTACTTC; CDR3aa: CASSPRGGYYEQYF
abundance: NA; v_gene: TRBV7-9; j_gene: TRBJ1-2; d_gene: TRBD1; CDR3nt: TGTGCCAGCAGCTCCTGGGACAGGGAGGACTATGGCTACACCTTC; CDR3aa: CASSSWDREDYGYTF
abundance: once; v_gene: TRBV3-1/TRBV3-2; j_gene: TRBJ2-5; d_gene: NA; CDR3nt: TGTGCCAGCAGCCAAGGAGCGGTCAGGGAGACCCAGTACTTC; CDR3aa: CASSQGAVRETQYF
abundance: NA; v_gene: TRBV5-1; j_gene: TRBJ2-1; d_gene: TRBD2; CDR3nt: TGCGCCAGCAGCTTGGGCCCGACTAGCGGGGGGGCACATGAGCAGTTCTTC; CDR3aa: CASSLGPTSGGAHEQFF